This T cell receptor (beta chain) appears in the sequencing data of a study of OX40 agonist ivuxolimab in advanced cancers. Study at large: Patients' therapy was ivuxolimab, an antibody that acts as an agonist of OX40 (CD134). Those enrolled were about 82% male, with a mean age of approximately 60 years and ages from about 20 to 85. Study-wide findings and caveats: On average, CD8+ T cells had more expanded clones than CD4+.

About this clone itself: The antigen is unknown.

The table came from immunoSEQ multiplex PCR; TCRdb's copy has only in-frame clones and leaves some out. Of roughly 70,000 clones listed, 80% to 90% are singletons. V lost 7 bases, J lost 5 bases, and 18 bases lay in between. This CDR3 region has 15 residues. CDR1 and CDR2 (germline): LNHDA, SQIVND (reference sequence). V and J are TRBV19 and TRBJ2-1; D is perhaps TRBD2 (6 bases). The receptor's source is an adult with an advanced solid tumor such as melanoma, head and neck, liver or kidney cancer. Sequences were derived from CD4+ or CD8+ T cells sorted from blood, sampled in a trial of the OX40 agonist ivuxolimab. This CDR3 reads CASKSDGSPNNEQFF. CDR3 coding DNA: TGTGCCAGTAAGTCCGACGGGAGCCCCAACAATGAGCAGTTCTTC.